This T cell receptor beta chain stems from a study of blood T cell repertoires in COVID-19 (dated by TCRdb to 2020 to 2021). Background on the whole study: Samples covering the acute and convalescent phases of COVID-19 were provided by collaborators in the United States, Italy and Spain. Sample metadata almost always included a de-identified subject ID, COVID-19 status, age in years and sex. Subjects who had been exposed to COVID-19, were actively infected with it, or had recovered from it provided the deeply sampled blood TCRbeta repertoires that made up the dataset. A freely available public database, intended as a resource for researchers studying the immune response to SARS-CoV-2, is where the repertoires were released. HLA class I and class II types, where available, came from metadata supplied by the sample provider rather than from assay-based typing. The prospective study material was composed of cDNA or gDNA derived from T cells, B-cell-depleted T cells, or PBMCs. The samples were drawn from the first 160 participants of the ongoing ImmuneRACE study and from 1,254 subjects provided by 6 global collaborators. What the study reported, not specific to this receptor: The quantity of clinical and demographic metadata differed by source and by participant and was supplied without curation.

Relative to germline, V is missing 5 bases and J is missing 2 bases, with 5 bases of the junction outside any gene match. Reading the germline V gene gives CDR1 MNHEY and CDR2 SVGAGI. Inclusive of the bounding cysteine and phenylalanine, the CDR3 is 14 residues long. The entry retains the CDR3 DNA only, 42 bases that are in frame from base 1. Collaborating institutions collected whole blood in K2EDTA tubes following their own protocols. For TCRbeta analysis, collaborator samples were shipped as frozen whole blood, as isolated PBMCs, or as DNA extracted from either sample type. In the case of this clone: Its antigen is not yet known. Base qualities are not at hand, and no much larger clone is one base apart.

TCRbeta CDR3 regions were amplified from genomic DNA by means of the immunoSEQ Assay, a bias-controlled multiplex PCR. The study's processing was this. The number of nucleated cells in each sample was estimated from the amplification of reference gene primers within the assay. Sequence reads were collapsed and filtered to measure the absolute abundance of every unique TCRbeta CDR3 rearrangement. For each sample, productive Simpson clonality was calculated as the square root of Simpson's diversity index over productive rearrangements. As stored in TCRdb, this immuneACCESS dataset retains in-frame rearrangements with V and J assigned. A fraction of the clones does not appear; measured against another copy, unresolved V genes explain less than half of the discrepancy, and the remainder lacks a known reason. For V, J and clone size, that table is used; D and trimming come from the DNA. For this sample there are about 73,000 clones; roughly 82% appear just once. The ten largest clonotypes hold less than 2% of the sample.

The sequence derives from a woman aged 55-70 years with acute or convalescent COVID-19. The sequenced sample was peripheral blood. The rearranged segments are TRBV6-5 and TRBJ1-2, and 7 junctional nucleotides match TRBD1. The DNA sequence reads TGTGCCAGCAGTCCTCGGGACAGAAACTATGGCTACACCTTC. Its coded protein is CASSPRDRNYGYTF.